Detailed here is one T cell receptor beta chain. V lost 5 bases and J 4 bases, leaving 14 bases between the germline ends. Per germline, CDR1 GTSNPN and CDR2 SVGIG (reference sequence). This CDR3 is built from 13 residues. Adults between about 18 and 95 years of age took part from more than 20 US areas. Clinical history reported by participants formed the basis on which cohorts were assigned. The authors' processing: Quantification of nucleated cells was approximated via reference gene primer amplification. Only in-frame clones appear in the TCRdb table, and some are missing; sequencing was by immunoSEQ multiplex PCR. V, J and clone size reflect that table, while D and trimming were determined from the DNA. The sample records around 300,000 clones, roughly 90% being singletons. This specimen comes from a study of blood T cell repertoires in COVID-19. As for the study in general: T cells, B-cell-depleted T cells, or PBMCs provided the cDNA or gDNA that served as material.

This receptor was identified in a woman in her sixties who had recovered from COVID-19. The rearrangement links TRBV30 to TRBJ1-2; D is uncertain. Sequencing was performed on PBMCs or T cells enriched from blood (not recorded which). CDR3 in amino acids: CAWGYGVSYGYTF. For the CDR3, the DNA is TGTGCCTGGGGTTACGGAGTTTCCTATGGCTACACCTTC. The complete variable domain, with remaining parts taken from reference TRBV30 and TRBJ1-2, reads SQTIHQWPATLVQPVGSPLSLECTVEGTSNPNLYWYRQAAGRGLQLLFYSVGIGQISSEVPQNLSASRPQDRQFILSSKKLLLSDSGFYLCAWGYGVSYGYTFGSGTRLTVV.